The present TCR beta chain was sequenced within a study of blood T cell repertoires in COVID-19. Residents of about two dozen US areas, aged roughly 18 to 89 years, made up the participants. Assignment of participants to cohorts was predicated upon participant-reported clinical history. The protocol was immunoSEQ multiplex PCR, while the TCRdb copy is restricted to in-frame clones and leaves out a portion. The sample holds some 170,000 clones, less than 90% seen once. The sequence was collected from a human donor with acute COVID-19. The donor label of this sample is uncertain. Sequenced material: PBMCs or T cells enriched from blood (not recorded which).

This CDR3 is CASSFDRGRAFF. CDR3 coding DNA: TGTGCCAGCAGTTTCGACAGGGGAAGGGCTTTCTTT. The chain has TRBV25-1 and TRBJ1-1; TRBD1 matches 8 bases. Germline trimming cut 5 bases from V and 11 bases from J; bases unmatched to any gene: 7. Germline CDR1 MGHDK, CDR2 SYGVNS. CDR3 length: 12 residues.